This TCR beta chain was captured in a study of OX40 agonist ivuxolimab in advanced cancers. Background on the study: Administration of intravenous ivuxolimab to patients occurred every 2 weeks at 0.01 to 10 mg/kg. People in dose escalation had one of these cancers: hepatocellular carcinoma, melanoma, renal cell or head and neck cancer.

The CDR3 loop spans 15 amino acids. Germline V gene data show CDR1 as SGHAT and CDR2 as FQNNGV. The V and J ends lost 0 bases and 2 bases respectively, with 11 bases between them. Profiled with immunoSEQ multiplex PCR; TCRdb holds only in-frame clones, not every one. The table includes roughly 80,000 clones, over 70% detected once. The chain employs TRBV11-2 and TRBJ2-7; no clear D. The receptor comes from an adult with an advanced solid tumor such as melanoma, head and neck, liver or kidney cancer. Here the sequenced sample was CD4+ or CD8+ T cells sorted from blood, taken in a trial of the OX40 agonist ivuxolimab. The CDR3 protein is CASSLDLNGPYEQYF. DNA of the CDR3: TGTGCCAGCAGCTTAGATCTAAACGGACCCTACGAGCAGTACTTC.